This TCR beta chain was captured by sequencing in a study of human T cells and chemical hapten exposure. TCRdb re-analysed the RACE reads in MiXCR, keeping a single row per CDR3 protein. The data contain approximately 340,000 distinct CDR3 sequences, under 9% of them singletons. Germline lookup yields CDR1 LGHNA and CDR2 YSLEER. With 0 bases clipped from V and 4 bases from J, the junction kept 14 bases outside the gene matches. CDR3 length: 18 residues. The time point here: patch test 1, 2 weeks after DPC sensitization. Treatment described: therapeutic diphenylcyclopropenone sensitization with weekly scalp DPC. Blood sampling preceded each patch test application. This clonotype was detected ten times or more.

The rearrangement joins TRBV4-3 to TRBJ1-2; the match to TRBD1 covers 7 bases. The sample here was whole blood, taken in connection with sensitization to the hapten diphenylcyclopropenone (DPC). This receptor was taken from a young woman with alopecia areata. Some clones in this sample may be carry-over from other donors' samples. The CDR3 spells CASSQETGTTTGAYGYTF. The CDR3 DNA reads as TGCGCCAGCAGCCAAGAGACCGGGACAACAACAGGGGCCTATGGCTACACCTTC.